This T cell receptor beta chain was obtained from a study of T-cell reconstitution after alpha-beta-depleted transplantation in children. V was shortened by 10 bases and J by 1 base, with 12 bases between the two germline ends. The CDR3 sequence is 13 residues long. Looked up from germline, CDR1 is MNHEY and CDR2 is SMNVEV (reference sequence). Study results and limitations: In patients about two months after transplant, alpha-beta T cells reportedly arose from several hundred expanded graft clones. Some patients' high day-60 TCRbeta diversity was traced to surviving recipient T cells and thymic progenitors.

As it was prepared, the TCRbeta library received unique molecular identifiers. MiXCR was run by TCRdb on the PCR reads, yielding one entry per CDR3 protein. The sample carries roughly 200,000 distinct CDR3 sequences, about 6.6% recorded once. The table lists this clonotype with many counts. No antigen is known for it. The J gene is TRBJ2-3, the V gene TRBV27, with a possible D match to TRBD2 (6 bases). The sample in question was PBMCs, obtained before TCRalphabeta/CD19-depleted stem cell transplant. This clonotype was obtained from a boy under 10 years old with acute lymphoblastic leukemia, due to receive a stem cell transplant. For the CDR3, the DNA is TGTGCCACCTCAGCGGGTCGCACAGATACGCAGTATTTT. It encodes CATSAGRTDTQYF.